This entry concerns a single TCR beta chain. Antigen: not known. The time point was: blood 2 weeks post-SBRT. The sample's treatment: 15 Gy SBRT to primary tumor, nephrectomy 4 weeks later. This renal cell carcinoma was of the clear cell type. The V gene's germline CDR1 is LNHDA and CDR2 SQIVND (reference sequence). The CDR3 loop spans 15 amino acids. The V and J ends lost 5 bases and 2 bases, in that order; junction bases with no gene match: 4. This record comes from a study of radiation and T cells in renal cell carcinoma. Whole-study context: Nephrectomy followed 15 Gy stereotactic body radiation by 4 weeks. Findings and limits, study-wide: From baseline, blood top tumor clonotypes peaked at 2 weeks post-radiation.

The table came from immunoSEQ multiplex PCR; TCRdb's copy has only in-frame clones and leaves some out. The sample comprises 70,000 or so clones, 82% of which are singletons, and 5.8% rests with the top ten. This specimen was blood, taken from a patient whose treatment included radiotherapy and nephrectomy. The source of this sequence is a man aged 60 to 75 with renal cell carcinoma. This chain links TRBV19 with TRBJ2-2, with 8 bases that match TRBD2. The CDR3 coding sequence is TGTGCCAGTAGTCAAGCGGGAGCAAACACCGGGGAGCTGTTTTTT. It is translated as CASSQAGANTGELFF.